What follows are 4 T cell receptor beta chains derived from one specimen sequenced in a study of OX40 agonist ivuxolimab in advanced cancers. The method was immunoSEQ multiplex PCR; TCRdb's version includes in-frame clones alone and lacks a portion of them. The sample includes more than 65,000 clones, roughly nine tenths seen only once; the top ten take 0.25% to 0.3%. The sample consisted of CD4+ or CD8+ T cells sorted from blood, taken in a trial of the OX40 agonist ivuxolimab. The receptors here all came from an adult with an advanced solid tumor such as melanoma, head and neck, liver or kidney cancer.

Here the CDR3 reads CSVGDRTGELFF. The CDR3 DNA follows: TGCAGCGTCGGGGACCGCACCGGGGAGCTGTTTTTT. The chain links TRBV29-1 to TRBJ2-2; D may correspond to TRBD1 or TRBD2 (5 bases each). The germline V gene encodes CDR1 SQVTM and CDR2 ANQGSEA. The CDR3 is 12 amino acids. V was pared by 6 bases and J by 4 bases, with 9 bases between.

This clone showed up just once. The chain employs TRBV19 and TRBJ2-1; weak D call: TRBD1 (5 bases). CDR1 LNHDA and CDR2 SQIVND come from the germline V gene (reference sequence). The length of the CDR3 is 14 residues. The V and J ends lost 6 bases and 4 bases respectively, with 13 bases between them. The CDR3 region has the DNA TGTGCCAGTAGAGACGTGACAGCGTACAATGAGCAGTTCTTC. Protein: CASRDVTAYNEQFF.

The chain combines TRBV10-3 with TRBJ2-7, with 10 bases aligning to TRBD2. The V and J ends lost 7 bases and 4 bases, in that order; junction bases with no gene match: 7. CDR1 and CDR2 (germline): ENHRY, SYGVKD. The CDR3 loop spans 14 amino acids. The CDR3 DNA reads as TGTGCCATCACCGATAGCGGGAGGAATTACGAGCAGTACTTC. Its translation is CAITDSGRNYEQYF.

V usage is TRBV18 and J usage is TRBJ1-4; no clear D gene. V was clipped by 6 bases and J by 2 bases, with 7 bases between them. The CDR3 is 13 amino acids. Germline V gives CDR1 KGHSH, CDR2 LQKENI. The CDR3 is CASSPGTNEKLFF. Here the CDR3 DNA reads TGTGCCAGCTCCCCCGGGACTAATGAAAAACTGTTTTTT.